This is a list of T cell receptor beta chains from one sample in a study of OX40 agonist ivuxolimab in advanced cancers. Assay used: immunoSEQ multiplex PCR; TCRdb lists only in-frame clones, some missing. The sample holds more than 50,000 clones; roughly 85% are singletons and the top ten take approximately 0.3%. Material: CD4+ or CD8+ T cells sorted from blood, obtained in a trial of the OX40 agonist ivuxolimab. The receptors shown here come from an adult with an advanced solid tumor such as melanoma, head and neck, liver or kidney cancer. Each CDR3 is given with its conserved first and last residue. D genes are given only for firm matches. Some rows have no size entry. The others give once, few or many, or a class for an expanded clone.

D gene	clone size	V gene	J gene	CDR3 protein	CDR3 DNA
.	.	TRBV25-1	TRBJ2-1	CASSEFQGGTYNEQFF	TGTGCCAGCAGTGAATTCCAAGGGGGGACCTACAATGAGCAGTTCTTC
TRBD2	once	TRBV10-3	TRBJ2-7	CAIKAGGYEQYF	TGTGCCATCAAGGCGGGGGGGTACGAGCAGTACTTC
TRBD2	.	TRBV19	TRBJ2-2	CASSRPGPQSGGSNTGELFF	TGTGCCAGTAGTAGGCCCGGCCCGCAAAGCGGGGGGTCGAACACCGGGGAGCTGTTTTTT
.	.	TRBV7-8	TRBJ1-1	CASSLEGQQMNTEAFF	TGTGCCAGCAGCTTAGAGGGACAACAAATGAACACTGAAGCTTTCTTT
.	.	TRBV7-9	TRBJ2-4	CASSGGNIQYF	TGTGCCAGCAGCGGAGGAAACATTCAGTACTTC
.	.	TRBV19	TRBJ2-5	CASGQHQETQYF	TGTGCCAGTGGACAGCACCAAGAGACCCAGTACTTC
.	.	TRBV13	TRBJ1-3	CASSYGQLLSGNTIYF	TGTGCCAGCAGCTACGGACAGCTCCTCTCTGGAAACACCATATATTTT
.	.	TRBV5-6	TRBJ2-7	CASSLEHYEQYF	TGTGCCAGCAGCTTGGAACACTACGAGCAGTACTTC
.	.	TRBV25-1	TRBJ2-6	CASSDNGGSSGANVLTF	TGTGCCAGCAGTGATAACGGCGGCAGCTCTGGGGCCAACGTCCTGACTTTC
.	.	TRBV7-2	TRBJ2-7	CASSASGFYEQYF	TGTGCCAGCAGCGCGAGCGGGTTCTACGAGCAGTACTTC
TRBD1	.	TRBV5-4	TRBJ1-1	CASSPARQGIGTEAFF	TGTGCCAGCAGCCCTGCCCGACAGGGAATAGGGACTGAAGCTTTCTTT
TRBD1	few	TRBV9	TRBJ2-7	CASSAGTGGLYEQYF	TGTGCCAGCAGCGCCGGGACAGGGGGCCTCTACGAGCAGTACTTC
.	.	TRBV9	TRBJ1-1	CASSVGSRGTEAFF	TGTGCCAGCAGCGTAGGTTCCAGGGGCACTGAAGCTTTCTTT
.	.	TRBV29-1	TRBJ1-2	CSAGNRVRFQGYGYTF	TGCAGCGCGGGAAACAGGGTACGATTTCAGGGCTATGGCTACACCTTC
.	.	TRBV7-2	TRBJ1-2	CASRLRAQVYGYTF	TGTGCCAGCAGACTAAGGGCGCAGGTTTATGGCTACACCTTC
.	.	TRBV5-1	TRBJ2-5	CASSLRRPQETQYF	TGCGCCAGCAGCTTGAGGAGGCCTCAAGAGACCCAGTACTTC
.	.	TRBV7-2	TRBJ1-5	CASSPNGDQPQHF	TGTGCCAGCAGCCCCAACGGGGACCAGCCCCAGCATTTT
.	.	TRBV27	TRBJ1-1	CASSLRQNTEAFF	TGTGCCAGCAGTTTACGACAGAACACTGAAGCTTTCTTT
.	.	TRBV2	TRBJ2-7	CASSLVGREYF	TGTGCCAGCAGCCTCGTGGGCAGGGAGTACTTC
.	few	TRBV5-8	TRBJ1-6	CASSLVDSNSPLHF	TGTGCCAGCAGCTTGGTGGATTCAAATTCACCCCTCCACTTT
TRBD2	.	TRBV4-2	TRBJ2-7	CASSQVGTSGGSEQYF	TGTGCCAGCAGCCAAGTCGGGACTAGCGGGGGTTCCGAGCAGTACTTC
.	.	TRBV21-1	TRBJ1-3	CASTSPRGNGNTIYF	TGTGCCAGCACATCCCCTCGGGGTAATGGAAACACCATATATTTT
.	few	TRBV5-1	TRBJ1-6	CASRVGAVNSPLHF	TGCGCCAGCAGGGTAGGGGCGGTGAATTCACCCCTCCACTTT
.	.	TRBV6-7	TRBJ2-1	CASSYSRSGHTHKQEQFF	TGTGCCAGCAGTTACTCGCGGTCAGGACACACACACAAGCAGGAGCAGTTCTTC
TRBD2	.	TRBV5-1	TRBJ2-3	CASSLALAGGPRDTQYF	TGCGCCAGCAGCTTGGCTCTTGCGGGGGGGCCTAGAGATACGCAGTATTTT
.	.	TRBV10-3	TRBJ1-3	CAISDRAEGTGNTIYF	TGTGCCATCAGTGACCGAGCAGAGGGGACTGGAAACACCATATATTTT
TRBD1	once	TRBV11-2	TRBJ1-5	CASSPGQGDGGQPQHF	TGTGCCAGCAGCCCGGGACAGGGGGACGGTGGTCAGCCCCAGCATTTT
.	.	TRBV29-1	TRBJ2-7	CSVVGVRAHEQYF	TGCAGCGTTGTGGGGGTGAGGGCCCACGAGCAGTACTTC
.	once	TRBV6-1	TRBJ2-3	CASSEVWGSTDTQYF	TGTGCCAGCAGTGAAGTGTGGGGGAGCACAGATACGCAGTATTTT
.	.	TRBV10-1	TRBJ1-4	CASSGGLDEKLFF	TGCGCCAGCAGCGGGGGTCTAGATGAAAAACTGTTTTTT
.	.	TRBV6-6	TRBJ1-5	CASRIEGGGQPQHF	TGTGCCAGCAGAATAGAGGGTGGCGGTCAGCCCCAGCATTTT
.	.	TRBV2	TRBJ2-1	CASSDGVNEQFF	TGTGCCAGCAGTGACGGGGTGAATGAGCAGTTCTTC
.	few	TRBV7-9	TRBJ1-5	CASSLAEVGQPQHF	TGTGCCAGCAGCTTAGCAGAGGTTGGTCAGCCCCAGCATTTT